The 19 T cell receptor beta chains below were found in one sample sequenced in a study of cytomegalovirus exposure and HLA in healthy donors. Profiled with immunoSEQ multiplex PCR; TCRdb holds only in-frame clones, not every one. The sample records 130,000 or so clones, around 85% being singletons. What was sequenced was PBMCs. These receptors were taken from a woman aged 30 to 39 in good health and CMV-seronegative.

The V and J genes are TRBV30 and TRBJ2-7, with a weak D call TRBD2 (6 bases). The ends were cut back, 1 base at V and 4 bases at J, with 17 bases in the middle. The CDR3 runs 15 residues. In germline, CDR1 is GTSNPN, CDR2 SVGIG (reference sequence). CDR3 protein: CAWSGLWGEGYEQYF. CDR3 bases: TGTGCCTGGAGTGGGTTATGGGGGGAAGGATACGAGCAGTACTTC.

The chain is built from TRBV11-2 and TRBJ1-2; D not certain. V lost 0 bases, J lost 5 bases, and 10 bases lay in between. CDR3 length: 14 residues. From germline, CDR1 is SGHAT and CDR2 FQNNGV. CDR3 DNA: TGTGCCAGCAGCTTAGATGTAGGCGGGTATGGCTACACCTTC. Translated, it gives CASSLDVGGYGYTF.

The rearrangement uses TRBV2 and TRBJ2-3; D unresolved. The V end lost 0 bases, the J end lost 2 bases, and 27 bases lay between the germline ends. Germline values: CDR1 SNHLY, CDR2 FYNNEI. The CDR3 loop spans 21 amino acids. The DNA of the CDR3 is TGTGCCAGCAGTGAAGCTGACAACCCGACCCGCCCTAACGCCTCCACAGATACGCAGTATTTT. This translates into CASSEADNPTRPNASTDTQYF.

This clone was counted once. This rearrangement joins TRBV5-6 to TRBJ2-5; D ambiguous. The CDR3 sequence is 15 residues long. V lost 5 bases and J lost 2, with 16 bases in between. Germline V gene data show CDR1 as SGHDT and CDR2 as YYEEEE. As DNA, the CDR3 is TGTGCCAGCAGTATGGATCCGAGACTGCAAGAGACCCAGTACTTC. This encodes CASSMDPRLQETQYF.

This chain links TRBV29-1 with TRBJ2-1; 13 positions agree with TRBD2. Trimming cost V 7 bases and J 0 bases; bases outside gene matches: 3. Germline CDR1 reads SQVTM; CDR2 reads ANQGSEA. The CDR3 loop spans 15 amino acids. In DNA, the CDR3 is TGCAGCGCGACTAGCGGGGGGAGCTCCTACAATGAGCAGTTCTTC. Protein sequence: CSATSGGSSYNEQFF.

This chain joins TRBV18 and TRBJ1-5; the match to TRBD1 covers 8 bases. In germline, CDR1 is KGHSH, CDR2 LQKENI. This CDR3 contains 14 residues. V dropped 3 bases and J dropped 3; count of bases not matched to a gene: 1. DNA of the CDR3: TGTGCCAGCTCACCGACAGGGGCCAATCAGCCCCAGCATTTT. As protein: CASSPTGANQPQHF.

The chain is built from TRBV15 and TRBJ2-7; D may be TRBD1 (6 bases). V was clipped by 4 bases and J by 3 bases, with 13 bases between them. This CDR3 is 14 amino acids long. In germline, CDR1 is LNHNV, CDR2 YYDKDF (reference sequence). The CDR3 sequence is CATSTTQQGYEQYF. CDR3 nucleotide sequence: TGTGCCACCAGCACTACCCAACAGGGCTACGAGCAGTACTTC.

The gene calls are TRBV25-1 and TRBJ1-1, with D unclear. The germline V gene encodes CDR1 MGHDK and CDR2 SYGVNS. The CDR3 has 15 residues. V was pared by 6 bases and J by 5 bases, with 19 bases between. In DNA, the CDR3 is TGTGCCAGCAGCGGATGGACGGGGATTTGTACTGAAGCTTTCTTT. Translated: CASSGWTGICTEAFF.

Written as DNA, the CDR3 is TGCAGCGTTGAAGATCCGCCACCCCTGAGAGGCTACACCTTC. This encodes CSVEDPPPLRGYTF. The V and J genes are TRBV29-1 and TRBJ1-2; D ambiguous. CDR3 length equals 14 residues. With 0 bases removed from V and 8 bases from J, the gap between germline ends came to 16 bases. CDR1 SQVTM and CDR2 ANQGSEA come from the germline V gene.

The chain has TRBV4-1 and TRBJ2-7, with TRBD1 as a possible D gene (5 bases). The ends were cut back, 0 bases at V and 2 bases at J, with 11 bases in the middle. This CDR3 region has 15 residues. CDR1 MGHRA and CDR2 YSYEKL come from the germline V gene. DNA for the CDR3: TGCGCCAGCAGCCAAGACGAGGCCAGGGCCTACGAGCAGTACTTC. Its translation: CASSQDEARAYEQYF.

The V gene is TRBV30, the J gene TRBJ2-1, with D possibly TRBD1 on 6 matching bases. Trimming stripped 4 bases from V and 10 bases from J, with 14 bases between. This CDR3 spans 12 amino acids. Germline V gene lookup returns CDR1 GTSNPN and CDR2 SVGIG (reference sequence). The CDR3 DNA sequence: TGTGCCTGGACTAAGCAGGGGTCGGAGCAGTTCTTC. Encoded protein: CAWTKQGSEQFF. Looking up the rest from reference TRBV30 and TRBJ2-1 gives the full variable domain: SQTIHQWPATLVQPVGSPLSLECTVEGTSNPNLYWYRQAAGRGLQLLFYSVGIGQISSEVPQNLSASRPQDRQFILSSKKLLLSDSGFYLCAWTKQGSEQFFGPGTRLTVL.

This chain connects TRBV7-9 to TRBJ2-7, with 12 bases identical to TRBD1. The germline CDR1 and CDR2 sequences are SEHNR and FQNEAQ (reference sequence). The CDR3 totals 15 residues. V shed 4 bases and J 5 bases; nucleotides not matched to a gene: 6. This CDR3 is CASSWAGTGGDEQYF. The CDR3 coding sequence is TGTGCCAGCAGCTGGGCCGGGACAGGGGGCGACGAGCAGTACTTC.

This chain connects TRBV19 to TRBJ1-2; tentative D call: TRBD1 (6 bases). CDR3 size: 13 residues. The V end lost 9 bases, the J end lost 4 bases, and 15 bases lay between the germline ends. Germline values: CDR1 LNHDA, CDR2 SQIVND (reference sequence). CDR3 DNA sequence: TGTGCCAGCCTTCGGGGGGCGACCTATGGCTACACCTTC. Translating gives CASLRGATYGYTF. The entire variable domain, with the rest obtained from reference TRBV19 and TRBJ1-2, is as follows: DGGITQSPKYLFRKEGQNVTLSCEQNLNHDAMYWYRQDPGQGLRLIYYSQIVNDFQKGDIAEGYSVSREKKESFPLTVTSAQKNPTAFYLCASLRGATYGYTFGSGTRLTVV.

The gene calls are TRBV7-3 and TRBJ1-1; D is perhaps TRBD1 (6 bases). The CDR3 has 14 amino acids. V gave up 5 bases and J gave up 3 bases, with 13 bases separating them. CDR1 is SGHTA and CDR2 is FQGTGA in the germline V gene. CDR3 in amino acids: CASSPDRWDTEAFF. CDR3 bases: TGTGCCAGCAGCCCAGACAGGTGGGACACTGAAGCTTTCTTT.

This clone appeared once. The V gene is TRBV10-2, the J gene TRBJ2-7, with 10 nucleotides matching TRBD1. There are 17 residues in the CDR3. V was clipped by 3 bases and J by 3 bases; unmatched bases: 11. Germline V gene sequence: CDR1 WSHSY, CDR2 SAAADI. CDR3 in amino acids: CASSDLIRDRGLYEQYF. The CDR3 DNA follows: TGCGCCAGCAGTGACCTAATCCGGGACAGGGGCCTCTACGAGCAGTACTTC.

The chain is built from TRBV21-1 and TRBJ2-3; the table names TRBD2, a call not compared with the DNA. TRBV21-1 is given as a pseudogene. The CDR3 is made up of 13 amino acids. This chain's CDR3 is CASRIAGYRTQYF. CDR3 nucleotide sequence: TGTGCCAGCAGAATAGCGGGGTACAGGACGCAGTATTTT.

The chain uses TRBV7-2 and TRBJ2-2; the D is unclear. V gave up 4 bases and J gave up 2 bases, with 2 bases separating them. This CDR3 spans 12 amino acids. Germline V gene data show CDR1 as SGHTA and CDR2 as FQGNSA. The DNA for the CDR3 is TGTGCCAGCAGCTCTAACACCGGGGAGCTGTTTTTT. It encodes CASSSNTGELFF.

This chain connects TRBV6-6 to TRBJ1-5; TRBD1 matches at 7 bases. V was pared by 6 bases and J by 0 bases, with 5 bases of the junction left unmatched. There are 15 residues in the CDR3. In germline, CDR1 is MNHNY, CDR2 SVGAGI (reference sequence). Here the CDR3 DNA reads TGTGCCAGCAGCCTGGGACAGCATAGCAATCAGCCCCAGCATTTT. Amino acids: CASSLGQHSNQPQHF.

The chain couples TRBV29-1 to TRBJ1-1, with TRBD1 matching over 9 bases. V was clipped by 5 bases and J by 4 bases; unmatched bases: 8. The V gene's germline CDR1 is SQVTM and CDR2 ANQGSEA. The CDR3 has 14 amino acids. This chain's CDR3 is CSVRPGTGITEAFF. The CDR3 DNA follows: TGCAGCGTTCGTCCCGGGACAGGGATCACTGAAGCTTTCTTT.